One and the same sample provided the 28 T cell receptor beta chains below, sequenced in a study of cytomegalovirus exposure and HLA in healthy donors (dated by TCRdb to between 2016 and 2019). Library method: the immunoSEQ multiplex PCR assay. For the multiplex PCR, a mixture combining 60 forward primers for TCR Vbeta segments and 13 reverse primers for TCR Jbeta segments was used. Imported from immuneACCESS, the table was reduced by TCRdb to in-frame sequences with V and J called. These copies leave out some clones; in studies compared against another copy, an unresolved V gene accounts for under half, and the cause of the remainder is not known. Here the sample has fewer than 250,000 clones; approximately 80% occur a single time. Of the sample, about 3.1% falls within the top ten clones. The sequencing input was PBMCs. The receptors were gathered from a man younger than 45 in good health and CMV-seronegative.

This clone was observed a single time. The V call is TRBV5-6, the J call TRBJ1-1; a weak D match, TRBD1 (6 bases). Germline loops: CDR1 SGHDT, CDR2 YYEEEE. V shed 4 bases and J shed 1 base, with 14 bases lying between them. The CDR3 extends over 15 amino acids. CDR3 loop: CASSLGQPSNTEAFF. The CDR3 DNA is TGTGCCAGCAGCCTTGGACAGCCTTCGAACACTGAAGCTTTCTTT.

In its sample, this clone was seen a few times. The rearrangement uses TRBV4-1 and TRBJ2-3, with TRBD2 identical over 11 bases. With 4 bases clipped from V and 4 bases from J, the junction kept 7 bases outside the gene matches. Germline values: CDR1 MGHRA, CDR2 YSYEKL. CDR3 size: 16 residues. Here the CDR3 reads CASSPRSSGGADTQYF. CDR3 sequence (DNA): TGCGCCAGCAGCCCAAGGAGTAGCGGGGGGGCAGATACGCAGTATTTT.

The chain is built from TRBV4-3 and TRBJ2-2; D is perhaps TRBD1 (5 bases). The CDR3 sequence is 15 residues long. CDR1 and CDR2 (germline): LGHNA, YSLEER. V was pared by 1 base and J by 4 bases, with 10 bases between. The CDR3 loop reads CASSQATAFTGELFF. The DNA for the CDR3 is TGCGCCAGCAGCCAAGCGACAGCGTTCACCGGGGAGCTGTTTTTT.

V gene TRBV7-9 combines with J gene TRBJ2-1, with D maybe TRBD2 (5 bases). Germline V CDR1 and CDR2: SEHNR, FQNEAQ (reference sequence). The CDR3 sequence is 15 residues long. Trimming cost V 5 bases and J 7 bases, with 18 bases left between them. The CDR3 spells CASSLPGIVWNEQFF. The CDR3 region has the DNA TGTGCCAGCAGCCTCCCCGGGATCGTGTGGAATGAGCAGTTCTTC.

The chain uses TRBV2 and TRBJ2-5; D is ambiguous. V was cut by 6 bases and J by 4 bases, with 6 bases left in between. Germline V lookup: CDR1 SNHLY, CDR2 FYNNEI. The CDR3 contains 11 residues. The CDR3 nucleotides are TGTGCCAGCAGCCTAGTAGAGACCCAGTACTTC. It yields the protein CASSLVETQYF.

V gene TRBV6-5 combines with J gene TRBJ2-5; D might be TRBD2 (7 bases). Matching the DNA end better, TRBJ2-7 makes the J call doubtful. Germline CDR1 MNHEY, CDR2 SVGAGI. This CDR3 contains 13 residues. The CDR3 DNA is TGTGCCCCCTTCCCAACAGGGACTAACGAGCAGTACTTC. It codes for CAPFPTGTNEQYF.

This clone showed up just once. This chain joins TRBV10-3 and TRBJ1-5, with D hard to call. Germline CDR1 and CDR2: ENHRY and SYGVKD. The CDR3 sequence is 16 residues long. Trimming left V 2 bases short and J 7 bases short, with 18 bases between. The CDR3 loop is CAISEGKVGLSQPQHF. In nucleotides, the CDR3 is TGTGCCATCAGTGAGGGCAAGGTTGGGCTCTCACAGCCCCAGCATTTT.

This chain links TRBV27 with TRBJ1-1; no clear D gene. The CDR3 is 13 residues long. Trimming cost V 6 bases and J 1 base, with 9 bases left between them. Germline lookup yields CDR1 MNHEY and CDR2 SMNVEV (reference sequence). The CDR3 DNA reads as TGTGCCAGCAGCCCCCCGGGGAACACTGAAGCTTTCTTT. Translation: CASSPPGNTEAFF.

Remarks on this clone: Compared with germline, one end of the junction differs, possibly owing to a read error. CDR3 sequence: CASSFGQVGHF. The DNA of the CDR3 is TGTGCCAGCAGCTTTGGACAGGTCGGTCATTTT. The J gene is TRBJ1-3, the V gene TRBV7-9; 7 nucleotides align to TRBD1. This CDR3 is 11 amino acids long. Germline V gene data show CDR1 as SEHNR and CDR2 as FQNEAQ (reference sequence).

The chain combines TRBV5-4 with TRBJ1-2, with a weak D call TRBD1 (5 bases). The germline V gene has CDR1 SGHNT and CDR2 YYREEE (reference sequence). This CDR3 is built from 15 residues. Trimming pared 4 bases from V and 1 base from J, leaving 14 bases between. In nucleotides, the CDR3 is TGTGCCAGCAGCAAACCGGACATCCTTAACTATGGCTACACCTTC. Translated: CASSKPDILNYGYTF.

On this clone itself: One end of the junction fails to match germline, which may point to a read error. The chain recombines TRBV5-1 with TRBJ2-6; perhaps TRBD1 as D (5 bases). The CDR3 has 17 amino acids. Germline V lookup: CDR1 SGHRS, CDR2 YFSETQ. CDR3 sequence: CASSFKGPSSGASVLTF. CDR3 DNA: TGCGCCAGCAGCTTTAAAGGACCGAGCTCTGGGGCCAGCGTCCTGACTTTC. The entire variable domain, with the rest obtained from reference TRBV5-1 and TRBJ2-6, is as follows: KAGVTQTPRYLIKTRGQQVTLSCSPISGHRSVSWYQQTPGQGLQFLFEYFSETQRNKGNFPGRFSGRQFSNSRSEMNVSTLELGDSALYLCASSFKGPSSGASVLTFGAGSRLTVL.

The V and J genes are TRBV6-6 and TRBJ2-7; 12 bases are shared with TRBD1. This CDR3 contains 15 residues. V was pared by 5 bases and J by 7 bases, with 9 bases of the junction left unmatched. Germline-derived CDR1 and CDR2 are MNHNY and SVGAGI (reference sequence). CDR3 sequence: CASSATGQGAFEQYF. In DNA, the CDR3 is TGTGCCAGCAGTGCGACGGGACAGGGGGCGTTTGAGCAGTACTTC.

The rearrangement joins TRBV10-1 to TRBJ2-3, with 8 bases identical to TRBD2. There are 15 residues in the CDR3. Germline loops: CDR1 WNHNN, CDR2 SYGVQD (reference sequence). V shed 3 bases, J shed 6 bases, and the junction held 8 bases outside the gene matches. The CDR3 coding sequence is TGCGCCAGCAGTGACCGTAGCGGGGATAGGGATACGCAGTATTTT. Amino acid sequence: CASSDRSGDRDTQYF.

The V call is TRBV9, the J call TRBJ2-3; D perhaps matches TRBD2 (6 bases). The germline V gene has CDR1 SGDLS and CDR2 YYNGEE. V was pared by 1 base and J by 0 bases, with 15 bases between. CDR3 size: 17 residues. The CDR3 region has the DNA TGTGCCAGCAGCGTATTGACCCCGGGGGTAAGCACAGATACGCAGTATTTT. It translates to CASSVLTPGVSTDTQYF.

This chain links TRBV5-1 with TRBJ1-2; 7 bases line up with TRBD1. This CDR3 region has 15 residues. Germline V CDR1 and CDR2: SGHRS, YFSETQ. Trimming at V came to 2 bases and at J to 4 bases, leaving 8 bases not matched to a gene. CDR3 coding DNA: TGCGCCAGCAGCTTAGGAGGGGGCTCGGTCTATGGCTACACCTTC. Translating it yields CASSLGGGSVYGYTF.

The rearrangement links TRBV13 to TRBJ2-7; D is perhaps TRBD1 (6 bases). V lost 4 bases to trimming and J lost 2 bases, with 18 bases between them. The CDR3 is made up of 16 amino acids. Per the germline V gene, CDR1 is PRHDT and CDR2 is FYEKMQ (reference sequence). This CDR3 reads CASSSLLDSHPYEQYF. DNA of the CDR3: TGTGCCAGCAGCTCCCTGCTGGACAGCCATCCCTACGAGCAGTACTTC. The whole variable domain, filled in from reference TRBV13 and TRBJ2-7, reads AAGVIQSPRHLIKEKRETATLKCYPIPRHDTVYWYQQGPGQDPQFLISFYEKMQSDKGSIPDRFSAQQFSDYHSELNMSSLELGDSALYFCASSSLLDSHPYEQYFGPGTRLTVT.

This chain joins TRBV4-1 and TRBJ1-4, with TRBD1 matching over 7 bases. CDR1 MGHRA and CDR2 YSYEKL come from the germline V gene. V was clipped by 4 bases and J by 8 bases; unmatched bases: 13. The CDR3 sequence is 16 residues long. The CDR3 is CASSPIRGGASEKLFF. The CDR3 bases are TGCGCCAGCAGCCCAATCCGAGGGGGCGCCAGCGAAAAACTGTTTTTT.

The chain couples TRBV7-8 to TRBJ1-5; 12 bases map to TRBD1. V trimming: 5 bases; J trimming: 1 base; junction bases outside the gene matches: 6. The CDR3 length is 17 residues. Per germline, CDR1 SGHVS and CDR2 FQNEAQ. The CDR3 protein is CASSDRDRGPSNQPQHF. In nucleotides, the CDR3 is TGTGCCAGCAGCGACCGGGACAGGGGGCCGAGCAATCAGCCCCAGCATTTT.

The rearrangement links TRBV19 to TRBJ2-1; 8 positions match TRBD2. The CDR3 sequence is 14 residues long. Germline V gives CDR1 LNHDA, CDR2 SQIVND (reference sequence). Germline trimming cut 4 bases from V and 5 bases from J; bases unmatched to any gene: 4. CDR3 DNA: TGTGCCAGTAGTAACCCGGGGGGGCACAATGAGCAGTTCTTC. Protein product: CASSNPGGHNEQFF.

This CDR3 is CASSWDLAGGARNEQFF. The CDR3 nucleotides are TGTGCCAGCAGCTGGGACCTAGCGGGGGGGGCTCGCAATGAGCAGTTCTTC. The chain employs TRBV5-4 and TRBJ2-1; 12 nucleotides agree with TRBD2. The junction had 10 bases not matched to a gene; V was cut back by 3 bases and J by 6 bases. The germline CDR1 and CDR2 sequences are SGHNT and YYREEE (reference sequence). There are 17 residues in the CDR3.

The V and J genes are TRBV4-2 and TRBJ2-2; 14 bases match TRBD2. V was clipped by 0 bases and J by 4 bases; unmatched bases: 7. This CDR3 is 19 amino acids long. The germline gives CDR1 LGHNA, CDR2 YNFKEQ. The CDR3 here is CASSQDRGTSGGVTGELFF. CDR3 DNA: TGTGCCAGCAGCCAAGATAGGGGGACTAGCGGGGGTGTCACCGGGGAGCTGTTTTTT.

The J gene is TRBJ1-1, the V gene TRBV29-1, with TRBD1 as a possible D gene (6 bases). The V gene lost 7 bases and the J gene lost 0 bases, with 15 bases spanning the gap. This CDR3 spans 14 amino acids. The germline CDR1 and CDR2 sequences are SQVTM and ANQGSEA. The CDR3 loop is CSAIMTGMNTEAFF. DNA for the CDR3: TGCAGCGCTATAATGACAGGTATGAACACTGAAGCTTTCTTT.

The CDR3 region has the DNA TGTGCCAGCAGCCCCCTGGGGACAGGGGGTAATGAAAAACTGTTTTTT. Translating gives CASSPLGTGGNEKLFF. The chain has TRBV4-2 and TRBJ1-4, with 11 bases aligning to TRBD1. This CDR3 is built from 16 residues. The J segment lost 4 bases and the V segment lost 4 bases, leaving 5 bases of the junction unmatched. CDR1 and CDR2 from the germline V gene are LGHNA and YNFKEQ.

The rearrangement uses TRBV5-1 and TRBJ2-1; 9 bases are a match to TRBD1. Germline V CDR1 and CDR2: SGHRS, YFSETQ. With 6 bases clipped from V and 16 bases from J, the junction kept 17 bases outside the gene matches. This CDR3 comprises 14 residues. The DNA of the CDR3 is TGCGCCAGCACCCTATCCAGGACAGGGGACGGACCCTTCTTC. It specifies CASTLSRTGDGPFF.

This chain connects TRBV7-3 to TRBJ2-6; D not resolved. V was clipped by 5 bases and J by 4 bases, with 12 bases between them. CDR3 length: 15 amino acids. Germline lookup yields CDR1 SGHTA and CDR2 FQGTGA. CDR3 bases: TGTGCCAGCAGCCTATACCACTCGGGGGCCAACGTCCTGACTTTC. This encodes CASSLYHSGANVLTF.

This clone was recorded a few times. The chain is built from TRBV28 and TRBJ2-3; 11 bases agree with TRBD2. CDR3 length equals 17 residues. Germline V lookup: CDR1 MDHEN, CDR2 SYDVKM. Losses at the gene ends were 2 bases for V and 2 bases for J; bases not matched to a gene: 6. The CDR3 DNA reads TGTGCCAGCAGTTTAGTCCTAGCGGGGGGTTACACAGATACGCAGTATTTT. It encodes CASSLVLAGGYTDTQYF.

DNA for the CDR3: TGTGCCAGCAGCCAAAGTCCAGGAGAGGGGACAGGGACTAATGAAAAACTGTTTTTT. Protein sequence: CASSQSPGEGTGTNEKLFF. The chain is built from TRBV16 and TRBJ1-4; TRBD1 aligns across 9 bases. The CDR3 sequence is 19 residues long. With V trimmed by 2 bases and J by 2 bases, 12 bases remained unmatched. Germline-derived CDR1 and CDR2 are KGHSY and FQNENV. The whole variable domain, filled in from reference TRBV16 and TRBJ1-4, reads GEEVAQTPKHLVRGEGQKAKLYCAPIKGHSYVFWYQQVLKNEFKFLISFQNENVFDETGMPKERFSAKCLPNSPCSLEIQATKLEDSAVYFCASSQSPGEGTGTNEKLFFGSGTQLSVL.

This clone occurred once. This sequence joins TRBV4-3 and TRBJ2-5; tentatively, D is TRBD1 (7 bases). Trimming left V 6 bases short and J 5 bases short, with 19 bases between. Germline V gene sequence: CDR1 LGHNA, CDR2 YSLEER. The CDR3 consists of 15 residues. The CDR3 spells CASSQHRGGFETQYF. The CDR3 DNA reads TGCGCCAGCAGTCAACACAGGGGAGGATTCGAGACCCAGTACTTC.